Shown below are 11 T cell receptor beta chains from a single sample sequenced in a study of T-cell memory formation after mild COVID-19. TCRdb ran MiXCR on the 5' RACE reads and lists one entry per CDR3 protein. Here the sample spans 350,000 to 500,000 distinct CDR3 sequences, 23% being singletons. Material for sequencing was PBMCs or a T cell subset sorted from them (not recorded which). The receptors here all came from an adult woman who had mild COVID-19 (a few samples of this study predate the infection). Cell type and time point are not known.

The chain links TRBV7-3 to TRBJ2-1, with 8 bases that match TRBD1. V was pared by 5 bases and J by 3 bases, with 6 bases of the junction left unmatched. Germline V gene data show CDR1 as SGHTA and CDR2 as FQGTGA. The CDR3 is 15 amino acids. CDR3: CASSLDRAVYNEQFF. The CDR3 DNA follows: TGTGCCAGCAGCCTGGACAGGGCCGTCTACAATGAGCAGTTCTTC.

This chain joins TRBV14 and TRBJ1-6, with D perhaps TRBD1 (5 bases). V shed 0 bases and J shed 0 bases, with 9 bases lying between them. Per germline, CDR1 SGHDN and CDR2 FVKESK. CDR3 length equals 17 residues. CDR3 protein: CASSQDWGGSYNSPLHF. CDR3 in DNA: TGTGCCAGCAGCCAAGATTGGGGGGGCTCCTATAATTCACCCCTCCACTTT.

The rearrangement links TRBV6-5 to TRBJ2-1, with 8 bases aligning to TRBD2. CDR3 length equals 14 residues. Germline CDR1 MNHEY, CDR2 SVGAGI. The trim removed 7 bases at V and 8 bases at J, leaving 10 bases unmatched. This CDR3 is CASKIAGPDDEQFF. The CDR3 nucleotides read TGTGCCAGCAAAATAGCGGGACCGGACGATGAGCAGTTCTTC.

V usage is TRBV2 and J usage is TRBJ1-1; D possibly corresponds to TRBD1 (5 bases). Germline V gene data show CDR1 as SNHLY and CDR2 as FYNNEI. CDR3 length equals 13 residues. Trimming left V 6 bases short and J 4 bases short, with 12 bases between. In nucleotides, the CDR3 is TGTGCCAGCAGGGGGGGGGAGGCCACTGAAGCTTTCTTT. Residues: CASRGGEATEAFF.

This chain joins TRBV12-3 or TRBV12-4 and TRBJ2-7; TRBD1 matches at 8 bases. The CDR3 sequence is 15 residues long. Losses at the gene ends were 2 bases for V and 4 bases for J; bases not matched to a gene: 7. In nucleotides, the CDR3 is TGTGCCAGCAGTTTATCAGGGGGCGTGTGGTACGAGCAGTACTTC. Translated: CASSLSGGVWYEQYF.

The chain has TRBV18 and TRBJ1-1; no firm D call. The CDR3 contains 16 residues. The germline V gene encodes CDR1 KGHSH and CDR2 LQKENI. Trimming left V 0 bases short and J 2 bases short, with 13 bases between. In DNA form, the CDR3 reads TGTGCCAGCTCACCACCTCGTTCGGGGTTTAACACTGAAGCTTTCTTT. This translates into CASSPPRSGFNTEAFF.

The V call is TRBV12-3 or TRBV12-4, the J call TRBJ2-3, with TRBD1 as a possible D gene (8 bases). V was trimmed by 6 bases and J by 0 bases, leaving 16 bases between them. This CDR3 spans 16 amino acids. The CDR3 is CASSFTGGASTDTQYF. The DNA for the CDR3 is TGTGCCAGCAGCTTCACAGGGGGGGCTAGCACAGATACGCAGTATTTT.

There are a few counts of this clonotype. V usage is TRBV5-1 and J usage is TRBJ2-1; 9 bases align to TRBD2. This CDR3 contains 15 residues. The V gene's germline CDR1 is SGHRS and CDR2 YFSETQ. J gave up 9 bases and V 0 bases, and 7 bases lay outside the gene matches. The CDR3 DNA reads TGCGCCAGCAGCTTGGAGGCGGGAGGGCCGAGTGAGCAGTTCTTC. This translates into CASSLEAGGPSEQFF. Full variable domain (missing parts from reference TRBV5-1 and TRBJ2-1): KAGVTQTPRYLIKTRGQQVTLSCSPISGHRSVSWYQQTPGQGLQFLFEYFSETQRNKGNFPGRFSGRQFSNSRSEMNVSTLELGDSALYLCASSLEAGGPSEQFFGPGTRLTVL.

This clonotype was seen only a few times. The V gene is TRBV7-9, the J gene TRBJ2-3; unclear D gene. Germline CDR1 is SEHNR and CDR2 is FQNEAQ (reference sequence). The CDR3 is 13 amino acids. Trimming stripped 0 bases from V and 3 bases from J, with 4 bases between. CDR3 amino acids: CASSLAQTDTQYF. DNA of the CDR3: TGTGCCAGCAGCTTAGCACAGACAGATACGCAGTATTTT.

This clonotype was seen a few times. This chain links TRBV28 with TRBJ2-3; 12 bases map to TRBD2. There are 17 residues in the CDR3. J lost 4 bases, V lost 6 bases, and 11 bases had no gene match. Germline V gene sequence: CDR1 MDHEN, CDR2 SYDVKM. The CDR3 here is CASSPDLAGGGADTQYF. CDR3 bases: TGTGCCAGCAGCCCCGACCTAGCGGGAGGGGGGGCAGATACGCAGTATTTT.

The J gene is TRBJ1-1, the V gene TRBV20-1; unclear D gene. From germline, CDR1 is DFQATT and CDR2 SNEGSKA (reference sequence). Deletions cut 3 bases from V and 2 bases from J, with 7 bases between. This CDR3 is built from 12 residues. The CDR3 loop is CSASPLNTEAFF. The CDR3 DNA reads as TGCAGTGCTAGCCCCCTTAACACTGAAGCTTTCTTT.